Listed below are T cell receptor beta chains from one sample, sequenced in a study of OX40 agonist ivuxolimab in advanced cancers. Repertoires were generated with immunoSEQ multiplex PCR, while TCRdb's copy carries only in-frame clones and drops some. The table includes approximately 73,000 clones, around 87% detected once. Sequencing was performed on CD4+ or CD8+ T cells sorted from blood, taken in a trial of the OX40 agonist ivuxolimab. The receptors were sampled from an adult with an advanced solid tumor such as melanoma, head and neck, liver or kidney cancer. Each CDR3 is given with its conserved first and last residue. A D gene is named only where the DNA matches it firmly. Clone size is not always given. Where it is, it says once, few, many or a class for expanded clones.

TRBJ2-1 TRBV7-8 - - CASSQTTAYNEQFF TGTGCCAGCAGCCAGACTACGGCCTACAATGAGCAGTTCTTC
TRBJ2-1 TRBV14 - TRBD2 CASDRGTNQQFF TGTGCCAGCGACCGCGGGACTAATCAGCAGTTCTTC
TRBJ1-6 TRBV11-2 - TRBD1 CASSWTGNPPLHF TGTGCCAGCAGTTGGACAGGGAACCCACCCCTCCACTTT
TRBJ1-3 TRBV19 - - CASSGARGPGNTIYF TGTGCCAGTAGTGGGGCCAGGGGCCCTGGAAACACCATATATTTT
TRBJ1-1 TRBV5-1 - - CASTPLGAAGEAFF TGCGCCAGCACCCCTCTGGGGGCTGCGGGTGAAGCTTTCTTT
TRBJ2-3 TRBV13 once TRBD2 CASSSLAGFSPSTDTQYF TGTGCCAGCAGCTCACTAGCGGGATTCTCCCCAAGCACAGATACGCAGTATTTT
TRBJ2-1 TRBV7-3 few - CASSARGESSYNEQFF TGTGCCAGCAGCGCCCGAGGGGAGAGCTCCTACAATGAGCAGTTCTTC
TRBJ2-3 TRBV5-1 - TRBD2 CASSSTSGTDTQYF TGCGCCAGCAGCTCAACTAGCGGCACAGATACGCAGTATTTT
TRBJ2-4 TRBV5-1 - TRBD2 CASSELAGSAKNIQYF TGCGCCAGCAGCGAACTAGCGGGGTCAGCCAAAAACATTCAGTACTTC
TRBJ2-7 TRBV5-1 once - CASSLVSSSYEQYF TGCGCCAGCAGCTTGGTGTCAAGCTCCTACGAGCAGTACTTC
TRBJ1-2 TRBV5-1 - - CASSLVGDGYTF TGCGCCAGCAGCTTGGTGGGGGATGGCTACACCTTC
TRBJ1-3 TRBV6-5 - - CASSYSAETRNTIYF TGTGCCAGCAGTTACTCGGCGGAAACTCGAAACACCATATATTTT
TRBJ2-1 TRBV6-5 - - CASREGFHNEQFF TGTGCCAGCAGGGAAGGGTTCCACAATGAGCAGTTCTTC
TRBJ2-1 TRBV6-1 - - CASSFRGPYNEQFF TGTGCCAGCAGTTTTCGGGGACCCTACAATGAGCAGTTCTTC
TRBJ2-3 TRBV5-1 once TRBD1 CASRTRDRRLGDTQYF TGCGCCAGCAGGACCCGGGACAGACGATTAGGAGATACGCAGTATTTT
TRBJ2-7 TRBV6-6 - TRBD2 CASSYGLAGGNDEQYF TGTGCCAGCAGTTACGGACTAGCGGGAGGCAATGACGAGCAGTACTTC
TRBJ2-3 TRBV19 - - CASSIVLGARTDTQYF TGTGCCAGTAGTATAGTACTTGGGGCGCGCACAGATACGCAGTATTTT
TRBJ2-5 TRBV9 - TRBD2 CASSDGSSGRETQYF TGTGCCAGCAGCGACGGTTCTAGCGGAAGAGAGACCCAGTACTTC